This record looks at one T cell receptor (beta chain) sequence and its context. The antigen is unknown. V lost 4 bases and J lost 5; bases outside the gene matches: 8. The CDR3 is made up of 15 amino acids. The data stem from a study of T cell repertoires in cytomegalovirus infection. TCRdb ran MiXCR on the reads and lists one entry per CDR3 protein. The data contain about 350,000 distinct CDR3 sequences, about 35% of them singletons. The clonotype was recovered from a human donor in good health (CMV status not recorded). Some clones in this sample may be carry-over from other donors' samples. This chain links TRBV12-3 or TRBV12-4 with TRBJ1-1; 9 bases align to TRBD1. The sample in question was cultured PBMCs, obtained from culture after CMV antigen stimulation. CDR3: CASSSPGQGGTEAFF. The CDR3 region has the DNA TGTGCCAGCAGTTCTCCGGGACAGGGAGGGACTGAAGCTTTCTTT.